This T cell receptor beta chain originates from a study of T cells in Graves' hyperthyroidism and ophthalmopathy. Each diagnosis drew on symptoms, thyroxine, TRAb, thyroid ultrasound and orbital computed tomography findings. RNA transcripts provided the source from which TCR beta CDR3 regions were amplified. First-round RT-PCR with HTBI primers amplified the TCR CDR3 region. TCRdb independently ran MiXCR on the multiplex PCR reads; one entry per CDR3 protein. Here the sample spans hundreds of thousands of distinct CDR3 sequences, around 15% being singletons. Concerning this clonotype: The antigen is unknown.

General study points: The blood repertoire included most of the expanded thyroid clonotypes above 0.001. A model built on 13 V-J features separated ophthalmopathy from stable hyperthyroidism.

The J segment lost 1 base and the V segment lost 4 bases, leaving 9 bases of the junction unmatched. Looked up from germline, CDR1 is SGHRS and CDR2 is YFSETQ. The CDR3 sequence is 18 residues long. The TCR sequence derives from a woman aged 30 to 39 with Graves' hyperthyroidism. The sample comprised blood. V usage is TRBV5-1 and J usage is TRBJ2-2, with 11 positions matching TRBD2. The CDR3 nucleotides read TGCGCCAGCAGCAACCGGATTAGCGGGAGGGAGAACACCGGGGAGCTGTTTTTT. Translated: CASSNRISGRENTGELFF.